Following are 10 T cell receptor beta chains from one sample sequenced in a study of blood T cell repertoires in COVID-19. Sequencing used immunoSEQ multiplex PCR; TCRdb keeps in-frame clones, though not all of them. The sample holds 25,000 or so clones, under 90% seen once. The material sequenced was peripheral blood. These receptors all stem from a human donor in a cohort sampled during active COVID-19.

As DNA, the CDR3 is TGCAGCGTTGCTCCTGGGCTTGAAGCTTTCTTT. It is translated as CSVAPGLEAFF. This chain connects TRBV29-1 to TRBJ1-1; no definite D call. The CDR3 contains 11 residues. V dropped 4 bases and J dropped 7 bases, with 10 bases sitting between them. Germline lookup yields CDR1 SQVTM and CDR2 ANQGSEA.

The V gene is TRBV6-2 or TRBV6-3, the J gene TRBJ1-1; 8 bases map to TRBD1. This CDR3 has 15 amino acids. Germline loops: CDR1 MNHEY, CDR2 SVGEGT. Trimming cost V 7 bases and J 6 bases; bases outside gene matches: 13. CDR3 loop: CASNPVGTGSSEAFF. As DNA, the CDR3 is TGTGCCAGCAACCCCGTGGGGACAGGAAGCTCTGAAGCTTTCTTT.

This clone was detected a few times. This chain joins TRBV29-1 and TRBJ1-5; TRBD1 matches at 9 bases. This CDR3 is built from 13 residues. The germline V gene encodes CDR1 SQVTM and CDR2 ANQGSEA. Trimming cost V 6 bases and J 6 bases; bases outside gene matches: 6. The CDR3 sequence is CSVGDRGSQPQHF. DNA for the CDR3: TGCAGCGTGGGAGACAGGGGGAGTCAGCCCCAGCATTTT.

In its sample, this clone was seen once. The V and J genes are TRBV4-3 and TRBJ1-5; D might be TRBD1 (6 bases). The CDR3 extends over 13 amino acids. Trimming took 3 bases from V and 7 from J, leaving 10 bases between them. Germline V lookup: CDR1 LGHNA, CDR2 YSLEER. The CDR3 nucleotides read TGCGCCAGCAGCCACAACAGGGCCCAGCCCCAGCATTTT. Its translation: CASSHNRAQPQHF.

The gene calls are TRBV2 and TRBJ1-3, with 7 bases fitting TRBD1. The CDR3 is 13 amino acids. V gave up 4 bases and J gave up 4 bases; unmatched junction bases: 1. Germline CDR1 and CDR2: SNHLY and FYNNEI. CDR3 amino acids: CASSVGQGNTIYF. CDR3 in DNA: TGTGCCAGCAGTGTGGGACAGGGAAACACCATATATTTT.

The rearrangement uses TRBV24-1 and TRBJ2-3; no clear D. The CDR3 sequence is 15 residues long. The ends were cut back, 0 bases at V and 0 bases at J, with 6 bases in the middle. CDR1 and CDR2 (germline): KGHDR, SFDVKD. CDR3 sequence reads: CATSDLGRSTDTQYF. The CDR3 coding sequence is TGTGCCACCAGTGATTTGGGCAGAAGCACAGATACGCAGTATTTT.

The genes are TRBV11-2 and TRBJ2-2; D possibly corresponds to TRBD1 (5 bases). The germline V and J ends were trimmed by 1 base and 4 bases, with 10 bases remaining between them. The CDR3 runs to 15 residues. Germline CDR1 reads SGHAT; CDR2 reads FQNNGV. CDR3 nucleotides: TGTGCCAGCAGCTTAGTGGGGCGCGGCACCGGGGAGCTGTTTTTT. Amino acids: CASSLVGRGTGELFF. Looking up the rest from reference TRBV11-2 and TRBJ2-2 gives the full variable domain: EAGVAQSPRYKIIEKRQSVAFWCNPISGHATLYWYQQILGQGPKLLIQFQNNGVVDDSQLPKDRFSAERLKGVDSTLKIQPAKLEDSAVYLCASSLVGRGTGELFFGEGSRLTVL.

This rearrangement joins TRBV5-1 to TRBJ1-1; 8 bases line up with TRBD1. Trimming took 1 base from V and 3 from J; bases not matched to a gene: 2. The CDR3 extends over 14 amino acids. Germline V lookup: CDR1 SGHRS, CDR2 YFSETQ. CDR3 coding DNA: TGCGCCAGCAGCTTGTTACAGGGGGACACTGAAGCTTTCTTT. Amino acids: CASSLLQGDTEAFF. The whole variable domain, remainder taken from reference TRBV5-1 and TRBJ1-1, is KAGVTQTPRYLIKTRGQQVTLSCSPISGHRSVSWYQQTPGQGLQFLFEYFSETQRNKGNFPGRFSGRQFSNSRSEMNVSTLELGDSALYLCASSLLQGDTEAFFGQGTRLTVV.

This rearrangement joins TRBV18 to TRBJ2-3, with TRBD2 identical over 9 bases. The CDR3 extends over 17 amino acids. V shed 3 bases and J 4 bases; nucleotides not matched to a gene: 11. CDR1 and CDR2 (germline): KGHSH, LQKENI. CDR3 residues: CASSPIRSSGNPDTQYF. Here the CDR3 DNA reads TGTGCCAGCTCACCTATTCGGTCTAGCGGGAACCCAGATACGCAGTATTTT.

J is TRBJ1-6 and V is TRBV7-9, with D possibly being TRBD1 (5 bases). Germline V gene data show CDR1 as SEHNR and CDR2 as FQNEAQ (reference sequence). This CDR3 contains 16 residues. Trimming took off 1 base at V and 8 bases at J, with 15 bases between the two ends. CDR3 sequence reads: CASSLDPQGRDSPLHF. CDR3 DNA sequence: TGTGCCAGCAGCTTAGACCCCCAGGGTAGAGATTCACCCCTCCACTTT.